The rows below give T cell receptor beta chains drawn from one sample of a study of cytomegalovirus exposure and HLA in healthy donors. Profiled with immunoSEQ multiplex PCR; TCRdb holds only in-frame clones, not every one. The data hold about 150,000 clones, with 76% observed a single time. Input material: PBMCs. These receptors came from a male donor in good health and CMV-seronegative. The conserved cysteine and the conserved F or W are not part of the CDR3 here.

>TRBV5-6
ASSLPGQGGNSPLH
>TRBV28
ASSTEYEQY
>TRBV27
ASGPRAGRDSNQPQH
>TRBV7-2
ASSLVPGWEGPETQY
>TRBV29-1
SVQDYNYGYT
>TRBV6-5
ASSYYQGELF
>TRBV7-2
ASSLSGVQNYGYT
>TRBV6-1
ASSGQRGQGGNQPQH
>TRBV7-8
ASSGTGYSSYEQY
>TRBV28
ASRTQGGYGYT
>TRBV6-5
ASSYQAHLNTEAF
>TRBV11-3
ASSSHGGATTEAF
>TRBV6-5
ASSYSAGGMNTEAF
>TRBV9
ASRKSGGLNTEAF
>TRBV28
ASRSHGRGRYEQY
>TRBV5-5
ASSLASGSNQPQH
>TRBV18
ASSPGQTQETQY
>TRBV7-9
ASSLEWTAARGYT
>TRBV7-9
ASSPRTGTYTEQY
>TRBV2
ASSEGAGFQQY
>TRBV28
ASTPADSQSYEQY
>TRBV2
ASSPGGGNYGYT
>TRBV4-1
ASSTKGFLGEKLF
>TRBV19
ASSMGAINTEAF
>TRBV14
ASSQGQGRGGQPQH
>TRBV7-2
ASRLPGDNEQF
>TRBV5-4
ASSPGQRTEAF
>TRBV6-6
ASSYGAGNTEAF
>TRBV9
ASSVGGGSGANVLT
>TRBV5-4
ASRSLAGGRNEQF
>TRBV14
ASSQDLPTGNEQF
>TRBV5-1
ASSYGTRRF
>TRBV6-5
ASSYRLAANTGELF
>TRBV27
ASSLTTGGPYEQY
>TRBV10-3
AISESTSGRRETQY
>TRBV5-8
VSSLEAGHYEQY
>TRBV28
ASSHGSRYEQY
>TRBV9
ASSVIGTSGITDTQY
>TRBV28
ASSSPGQLQETQY
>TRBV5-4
ASSFLPQGGNTGELF
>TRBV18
ASSSGRGSEKLF
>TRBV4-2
ASSPGLWQGPFLRLANYGYT
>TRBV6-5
ASSLSPRGANQPQH
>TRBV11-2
ASSTRTGSMNTEAF
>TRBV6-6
ASSYGGTGGNTIY
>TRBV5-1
ASTETGPQV
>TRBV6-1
ASSESASGGGEQF
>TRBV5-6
ASSFGANTEAF
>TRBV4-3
ASSQQPLAGGTTDTQY
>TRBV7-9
ASRGGQSSYEQY
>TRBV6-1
ASTFGGAEETQY
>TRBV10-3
AISQGWANTEAF
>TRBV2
ASRGPGTGGQPQH